The clone carrying this T cell receptor beta chain has ten or more counts. The antigen remains unidentified. CDR3 length equals 14 residues. V was pared by 1 base and J by 8 bases, with 13 bases between. Amplified TCR beta CDR3 regions came from RNA transcripts. The TCR CDR3 was amplified in a first-round RT-PCR using the HTBI primer set. MiXCR was run by TCRdb on the multiplex PCR reads, yielding one entry per CDR3 protein. This sample carries under 400,000 distinct CDR3 sequences, 11% to 15% of them seen once, and the ten largest clones take approximately 9.9%. This entry comes from a study of T cells in Graves' hyperthyroidism and ophthalmopathy. Across the whole study: It was at initial diagnosis, before any treatment, that peripheral blood was collected.

General observations from the study: Classification by a 13 V-J model distinguished ophthalmopathy from stable hyperthyroidism.

The rearrangement joins TRBV12-3 or TRBV12-4 to TRBJ2-3; unclear D gene. Sequenced: blood. This receptor was taken from a woman aged 60-75 years with Graves' hyperthyroidism. The CDR3 nucleotides are TGTGCCAGCAGTTTAGGAAATGCCCTTGGTACGCAGTATTTT. Translated, it gives CASSLGNALGTQYF.